Many counts were recorded for the clone carrying this TCR beta chain. What it recognizes is unknown. These data originate in a study of blood T cells in healthy people across ages. Study outcomes and limitations: Long-lived donors had more naive CD4+ cells and higher diversity than aged donors. Estimates drawn from one million T cells were deemed to understate diversity.

A second PCR, run for roughly 7 to 11 cycles, used a sample-barcoded 5' primer plus a J-beta primer mix. The template-switch adaptor was a 5' adaptor with 12 random nucleotides. It tagged each cDNA molecule. From the 5' RACE reads, TCRdb called clonotypes with MiXCR, one entry per CDR3 protein. The table shows 1.5 million to 2 million distinct CDR3 sequences, with roughly 30% occurring only once. The CDR3 runs 13 residues. Trimming pared 3 bases from V and 4 bases from J, leaving 9 bases between. Sequencing was done on a sample of blood. This rearrangement joins TRBV12-3 or TRBV12-4 to TRBJ1-2; perhaps TRBD1 as D (6 bases). The clonotype was recovered from a young woman in good health. CDR3 region: CASSLGATYGYTF. The DNA of the CDR3 is TGTGCCAGCAGTTTGGGGGCAACCTATGGCTACACCTTC.